A single sample gave rise to the 26 T cell receptor beta chains below, sequenced in a study of blood T cell repertoires in COVID-19. The data were produced by immunoSEQ multiplex PCR, yet TCRdb's version contains in-frame clones alone and is incomplete. Of 150,000 to 200,000 clones in the sample, roughly 88% were seen once. The sample consisted of PBMCs or T cells enriched from blood (not recorded which). The receptor set was obtained from a woman aged 45-65 years who had recovered from COVID-19.

This clone was observed a single time. This sequence joins TRBV29-1 and TRBJ1-1, with D uncertain. The CDR3 has 12 residues. CDR1 and CDR2 (germline): SQVTM, ANQGSEA. Trimming left V 4 bases short and J 3 bases short, with 9 bases between. The CDR3 bases are TGCAGCGTTGGACGGGTGGACACTGAAGCTTTCTTT. Encoded protein: CSVGRVDTEAFF.

The table lists this clone with a count of one. The chain has TRBV11-3 and TRBJ1-1; 7 nucleotides agree with TRBD1. Trimming removed 2 bases from V and 1 base from J; junction bases left unmatched: 4. The CDR3 loop spans 15 amino acids. Germline CDR1 reads SGHNT; CDR2 reads YENEEA. Here the CDR3 DNA reads TGTGCCAGCAGCTTAAAGAGGACAGGGAACACTGAAGCTTTCTTT. The encoded protein is CASSLKRTGNTEAFF.

The chain is built from TRBV11-2 and TRBJ1-3; a weak D match, TRBD1 (5 bases). V was cut by 5 bases and J by 2 bases, with 16 bases left in between. This CDR3 has 16 residues. CDR1 is SGHAT and CDR2 is FQNNGV in the germline V gene. This chain's CDR3 is CASSETVGAPGNTIYF. The DNA for the CDR3 is TGTGCCAGCAGCGAGACAGTAGGGGCTCCTGGAAACACCATATATTTT.

About this clone: Distinct nucleotide sequences in the sample also encode this CDR3. The chain employs TRBV15 and TRBJ1-4; D unclear. V lost 0 bases to trimming and J lost 5 bases, with 7 bases between them. Germline loops: CDR1 LNHNV, CDR2 YYDKDF (reference sequence). The CDR3 consists of 14 residues. In DNA, the CDR3 is TGTGCCACCAGCAGAGACCGGGGAAATGAAAAACTGTTTTTT. Its translation: CATSRDRGNEKLFF.

This clone has just one count. This chain joins TRBV15 and TRBJ2-1; TRBD2 matches at 11 bases. This CDR3 region has 16 residues. The junction had 6 bases not matched to a gene; V was cut back by 3 bases and J by 5 bases. The germline CDR1 and CDR2 sequences are LNHNV and YYDKDF (reference sequence). CDR3 nucleotide sequence: TGTGCCACCAGCAGGGATCTAGCGGGGGGCAACAATGAGCAGTTCTTC. Translation gives CATSRDLAGGNNEQFF.

V gene TRBV29-1 combines with J gene TRBJ1-1; 7 nucleotides match TRBD1. This CDR3 region has 13 residues. The V and J ends lost 6 bases and 0 bases, in that order; junction bases with no gene match: 4. Germline V gene data show CDR1 as SQVTM and CDR2 as ANQGSEA. CDR3 DNA: TGCAGCGTCCAGGGGGGAATGAACACTGAAGCTTTCTTT. Translated, it gives CSVQGGMNTEAFF.

The chain combines TRBV5-1 with TRBJ1-1, with no clear D. V lost 5 bases and J 11 bases, leaving 16 bases between the germline ends. Per the germline V gene, CDR1 is SGHRS and CDR2 is YFSETQ. This CDR3 contains 12 residues. The CDR3 loop is CASSRTGVDAFF. The CDR3 DNA reads as TGCGCCAGCAGTCGGACTGGGGTAGACGCTTTCTTT. Together with reference TRBV5-1 and TRBJ1-1, the CDR3 gives the full variable domain: KAGVTQTPRYLIKTRGQQVTLSCSPISGHRSVSWYQQTPGQGLQFLFEYFSETQRNKGNFPGRFSGRQFSNSRSEMNVSTLELGDSALYLCASSRTGVDAFFGQGTRLTVV.

The V gene is TRBV2, the J gene TRBJ1-6; 8 nucleotides match TRBD1. The CDR3 runs to 14 residues. The V gene end was trimmed by 7 bases and the J gene end by 9 bases; junction bases not matched to a gene: 8. Per germline, CDR1 SNHLY and CDR2 FYNNEI. The CDR3 is CASTLGQGPSPLHF. CDR3 bases: TGTGCCAGCACCCTAGGACAGGGCCCTTCACCCCTCCACTTT.

The chain has TRBV10-3 and TRBJ2-7, with a weak D call TRBD2 (6 bases). Germline CDR1 and CDR2: ENHRY and SYGVKD. The CDR3 extends over 11 amino acids. Trimming left V 5 bases short and J 6 bases short, with 8 bases between. The CDR3 is CAISPGGEQYF. CDR3 in DNA: TGTGCCATCAGTCCCGGGGGCGAGCAGTACTTC.

CDR3 DNA: TGTGCCAGCAGAGACATCTACTCTGGAAACACCATATATTTT. This encodes CASRDIYSGNTIYF. The V gene is TRBV3-1 (or the pseudogene TRBV3-2), the J gene TRBJ1-3; the D is unclear. V was pared by 6 bases and J by 0 bases, with 9 bases between. Per germline, CDR1 LGHDT and CDR2 YNNKEL (reference sequence). CDR3 size: 14 residues.

V is TRBV7-2 and J is TRBJ1-2, with TRBD1 identical over 9 bases. Germline V lookup: CDR1 SGHTA, CDR2 FQGNSA. Trimming removed 5 bases from V and 4 bases from J; junction bases left unmatched: 8. The CDR3 sequence is 15 residues long. The CDR3 here is CASSIQGAPGYGYTF. In nucleotides, the CDR3 is TGTGCCAGCAGCATACAGGGGGCGCCTGGCTATGGCTACACCTTC.

V gene TRBV7-9 combines with J gene TRBJ1-3; TRBD1 matches at 9 bases. With V trimmed by 5 bases and J by 8 bases, 7 bases remained unmatched. Germline V gene data show CDR1 as SEHNR and CDR2 as FQNEAQ (reference sequence). The CDR3 totals 14 residues. The CDR3 loop is CASSPWTGEDTIYF. As DNA, the CDR3 is TGTGCCAGCAGCCCGTGGACAGGGGAGGACACCATATATTTT.

This rearrangement joins TRBV19 to TRBJ1-2; the D gene is possibly TRBD1 (6 bases). This CDR3 is 14 amino acids long. The V end lost 5 bases, the J end lost 0 bases, and 10 bases lay between the germline ends. CDR1 is LNHDA, CDR2 SQIVND, per germline (reference sequence). The CDR3 loop reads CASSAQGSNYGYTF. The CDR3 nucleotides are TGTGCCAGTAGTGCCCAGGGGTCTAACTATGGCTACACCTTC.

This clone was recorded only once. The chain couples TRBV13 to TRBJ1-2, with 12 nucleotides matching TRBD1. This CDR3 has 16 residues. Germline CDR1 and CDR2: PRHDT and FYEKMQ (reference sequence). V trimming: 7 bases; J trimming: 8 bases; junction bases outside the gene matches: 14. The CDR3 loop reads CASTHRAGQGAGGYTF. DNA of the CDR3: TGTGCCAGCACCCACAGAGCGGGACAGGGGGCTGGAGGCTACACCTTC.

V is TRBV9 and J is TRBJ2-2, with TRBD1 matching over 9 bases. The CDR3 runs 16 residues. The J segment lost 6 bases and the V segment lost 4 bases, leaving 10 bases of the junction unmatched. Germline V gives CDR1 SGDLS, CDR2 YYNGEE. For the CDR3, the DNA is TGTGCCAGCAGCAAACGACAGGGGGAAATTTCCGGGGAGCTGTTTTTT. This gives the protein CASSKRQGEISGELFF.

The rearrangement links TRBV27 to TRBJ2-7; TRBD1 matches at 11 bases. Per the germline V gene, CDR1 is MNHEY and CDR2 is SMNVEV (reference sequence). V shed 7 bases, J shed 4 bases, and the junction held 9 bases outside the gene matches. CDR3 length equals 15 residues. CDR3 in amino acids: CASTPRTGGGYEQYF. In DNA form, the CDR3 reads TGTGCCAGCACACCGCGGACAGGGGGCGGGTACGAGCAGTACTTC.

This chain links TRBV9 with TRBJ1-6; no clear D. CDR1 is SGDLS, CDR2 YYNGEE, per germline. Deletions cut 0 bases from V and 5 bases from J, with 15 bases between. This CDR3 spans 17 amino acids. For the CDR3, the DNA is TGTGCCAGCAGCGTAGCCGGAGGAGATCGGGATAATTCACCCCTCCACTTT. Its protein product is CASSVAGGDRDNSPLHF. Full variable domain (rest looked up from reference TRBV9 and TRBJ1-6): DSGVTQTPKHLITATGQRVTLRCSPRSGDLSVYWYQQSLDQGLQFLIQYYNGEERAKGNILERFSAQQFPDLHSELNLSSLELGDSALYFCASSVAGGDRDNSPLHFGNGTRLTVT.

The chain combines TRBV4-3 with TRBJ2-3, with D possibly TRBD1 on 6 matching bases. V lost 4 bases and J 4 bases, leaving 18 bases between the germline ends. Germline V gene sequence: CDR1 LGHNA, CDR2 YSLEER. The CDR3 is 16 residues long. The CDR3 sequence: CASSPHWGLASDTQYF. The CDR3 region has the DNA TGCGCCAGCAGCCCACATTGGGGGCTAGCATCAGATACGCAGTATTTT.

The chain joins TRBV29-1 to TRBJ2-3; 11 bases agree with TRBD2. The V and J ends lost 2 bases and 3 bases, in that order; junction bases with no gene match: 4. This CDR3 spans 15 amino acids. The germline V gene has CDR1 SQVTM and CDR2 ANQGSEA. This CDR3 reads CSVEKLAGGTDTQYF. The CDR3 nucleotides read TGCAGCGTTGAAAAGCTAGCGGGGGGAACAGATACGCAGTATTTT.

The chain employs TRBV11-3 and TRBJ2-2; no clear D gene. Germline V lookup: CDR1 SGHNT, CDR2 YENEEA. The CDR3 sequence is 15 residues long. The V gene lost 2 bases and the J gene lost 2 bases, with 9 bases spanning the gap. CDR3 nucleotide sequence: TGTGCCAGCAGCTTAACTGCCATAAACACCGGGGAGCTGTTTTTT. Protein product: CASSLTAINTGELFF.

This chain links TRBV21-1 with TRBJ2-7; no DNA check was done on the table's D call, TRBD1. TRBV21-1 is a known pseudogene. There are 12 residues in the CDR3. CDR3 amino acids: CASSKPGAEQYF. The CDR3, as DNA: TGTGCCAGCAGCAAACCAGGGGCCGAGCAGTACTTC.

The chain employs TRBV5-6 and TRBJ2-7, with TRBD1 matching over 8 bases. Trimming cost V 4 bases and J 12 bases; bases outside gene matches: 12. The CDR3 runs to 13 residues. Germline values: CDR1 SGHDT, CDR2 YYEEEE. This CDR3 reads CASSPRGKGQGYF. The CDR3 DNA reads TGTGCCAGCAGCCCTAGGGGAAAAGGACAGGGGTACTTC.

The sample holds one count of this clone. The chain recombines TRBV27 with TRBJ2-3; 13 bases agree with TRBD2. CDR1 is MNHEY and CDR2 is SMNVEV in the germline V gene (reference sequence). V dropped 6 bases and J dropped 5; count of bases not matched to a gene: 5. The CDR3 loop spans 15 amino acids. CDR3 sequence: CASSGTSGVVDTQYF. As DNA, the CDR3 is TGTGCCAGCAGCGGGACTAGCGGGGTGGTAGATACGCAGTATTTT.

This clone was observed a handful of times. The chain is built from TRBV5-6 and TRBJ2-1, with 8 bases lining up with TRBD2. The CDR3 is 15 residues long. V lost 4 bases, J lost 9 bases, and 12 bases stayed unmatched. CDR1 SGHDT and CDR2 YYEEEE come from the germline V gene. The CDR3 DNA follows: TGTGCCAGCAGCCCTGCGCTTCGGGGGGGCCGTGAGCAGTTCTTC. Encoded protein: CASSPALRGGREQFF.

The V gene is TRBV5-1, the J gene TRBJ1-2; D uncertain. The CDR3 runs to 14 residues. Germline CDR1 is SGHRS and CDR2 is YFSETQ. Trimming cost V 1 base and J 0 bases, with 7 bases left between them. The CDR3 region has the DNA TGCGCCAGCAGCTTGACAGTCACTAACTATGGCTACACCTTC. Translating it yields CASSLTVTNYGYTF.

This clone was counted only a few times. This chain connects TRBV3-1 (or the pseudogene TRBV3-2) to TRBJ1-1; TRBD1 is a possible D gene (6 bases). The CDR3 is 13 residues long. Germline V lookup: CDR1 LGHDT, CDR2 YNNKEL (reference sequence). V lost 6 bases and J lost 1, with 9 bases in between. Here the CDR3 DNA reads TGTGCCAGCAGACAGGACAGGAACACTGAAGCTTTCTTT. Translating it yields CASRQDRNTEAFF.